The 21 T cell receptor beta chains below were found in one sample sequenced in a study of T cells after posttransplantation cyclophosphamide. The data were produced by immunoSEQ multiplex PCR, yet TCRdb's version contains in-frame clones alone and is incomplete. The table lists about 16,000 clones, 80% to 90% of them singletons. Methotrexate plus calcineurin inhibitor accompanied controls' myeloablative marrow transplants; sampling was 1 year later. The material was PBMCs, obtained just under 450 days after allogeneic stem cell transplant with calcineurin inhibitor and methotrexate. These receptors were obtained from a male patient between 25 and 39 years old who received an allogeneic stem cell transplant from an unrelated donor, was CMV-positive, and had acute and chronic GVHD. Some T cells may have originated in the graft donor.

The rearrangement links TRBV27 to TRBJ2-1, with TRBD2 matching over 13 bases. This CDR3 is built from 16 residues. Germline CDR1 reads MNHEY; CDR2 reads SMNVEV (reference sequence). The V and J ends lost 5 bases and 2 bases, in that order; junction bases with no gene match: 3. CDR3 protein: CASSPGTSGTYNEQFF. CDR3 bases: TGTGCCAGCAGTCCCGGGACTAGCGGGACCTACAATGAGCAGTTCTTC.

The chain links TRBV10-3 to TRBJ1-4; 9 bases match TRBD1. The CDR3 spans 16 residues. The V gene's germline CDR1 is ENHRY and CDR2 SYGVKD. Trimming cost V 3 bases and J 4 bases; bases outside gene matches: 6. The CDR3 is CAISDPATGGNEKLFF. The CDR3 region has the DNA TGTGCCATCAGTGACCCGGCGACAGGGGGTAATGAAAAACTGTTTTTT.

The chain carries TRBV7-2 and TRBJ2-5; D might be TRBD2 (6 bases). The CDR3 is 14 amino acids. Trimming left V 3 bases short and J 2 bases short, with 10 bases between. Looked up from germline, CDR1 is SGHTA and CDR2 is FQGNSA. Here the CDR3 DNA reads TGTGCCAGCAGCTTCGCGGGGTCTCAAGAGACCCAGTACTTC. Its translation is CASSFAGSQETQYF.

The gene calls are TRBV7-9 and TRBJ1-2; 7 bases match TRBD1. The trim removed 3 bases at V and 4 bases at J, leaving 11 bases unmatched. The germline V gene has CDR1 SEHNR and CDR2 FQNEAQ (reference sequence). CDR3 length: 16 residues. CDR3 DNA sequence: TGTGCCAGCAGCTTCGAACCACAGGGGACTTTCTATGGCTACACCTTC. It encodes CASSFEPQGTFYGYTF.

On this clone: The same CDR3 can be traced to other DNA sequences in this sample. The chain recombines TRBV30 with TRBJ1-1; D ambiguous. The V and J ends lost 0 bases and 4 bases respectively, with 15 bases between them. The CDR3 consists of 15 residues. Germline V CDR1 and CDR2: GTSNPN, SVGIG (reference sequence). CDR3 loop: CAWSVAPGGLTEAFF. DNA for the CDR3: TGTGCCTGGAGTGTAGCCCCGGGAGGGCTCACTGAAGCTTTCTTT.

The chain combines TRBV6-6 with TRBJ1-2; D remains unclear. V was trimmed by 6 bases and J by 0 bases, leaving 14 bases between them. Germline V gene data show CDR1 as MNHNY and CDR2 as SVGAGI (reference sequence). The length of the CDR3 is 15 residues. The CDR3 loop is CASSRTGSANYGYTF. DNA of the CDR3: TGTGCCAGCAGCCGGACGGGGTCAGCTAACTATGGCTACACCTTC.

The chain uses TRBV19 and TRBJ2-7, with TRBD1 matching over 8 bases. Germline V gene sequence: CDR1 LNHDA, CDR2 SQIVND (reference sequence). This CDR3 comprises 15 residues. The ends lost 1 base at V and 3 bases at J; junction bases unmatched: 5. CDR3: CASSIVDRGIYEQYF. The DNA of the CDR3 is TGTGCCAGTAGTATAGTCGACAGGGGCATCTACGAGCAGTACTTC.

Only a few counts were recorded for this clone. Other DNA sequences in the same sample also yield this CDR3. The CDR3 here is CAISARSSYNSPLHF. Here the CDR3 DNA reads TGTGCCATCAGTGCGCGGAGCTCCTATAATTCACCCCTCCACTTT. V is TRBV10-3 and J is TRBJ1-6; D gene ambiguous. The CDR3 contains 15 residues. With 4 bases removed from V and 0 bases from J, the gap between germline ends came to 7 bases. Germline CDR1 ENHRY, CDR2 SYGVKD.

This rearrangement joins TRBV11-2 to TRBJ2-5, with TRBD1 as a possible D gene (6 bases). V was trimmed by 0 bases and J by 4 bases, leaving 12 bases between them. This CDR3 spans 15 amino acids. Germline assignment: CDR1 SGHAT and CDR2 FQNNGV. CDR3: CASSLEDSPRETQYF. In DNA form, the CDR3 reads TGTGCCAGCAGCTTAGAGGACAGCCCAAGAGAGACCCAGTACTTC.

V and J are TRBV10-2 and TRBJ1-5; D possibly corresponds to TRBD1 (5 bases). The V gene lost 5 bases and the J gene lost 2 bases, with 10 bases spanning the gap. From germline, CDR1 is WSHSY and CDR2 SAAADI. The CDR3 has 14 amino acids. The CDR3 loop reads CASSSGTRNQPQHF. In nucleotides, the CDR3 is TGCGCCAGCAGTAGCGGGACTCGCAATCAGCCCCAGCATTTT.

V gene TRBV11-2 combines with J gene TRBJ1-2; TRBD1 aligns across 9 bases. The length of the CDR3 is 16 residues. CDR1 is SGHAT, CDR2 FQNNGV, per germline. With V trimmed by 1 base and J by 6 bases, 9 bases remained unmatched. CDR3 sequence: CASSLVYGTGRHGYTF. The CDR3 nucleotides read TGTGCCAGCAGCTTAGTTTACGGGACAGGGCGGCATGGCTACACCTTC.

Here the CDR3 reads CASSIDAGQYQETQYF. CDR3 DNA sequence: TGTGCCAGTAGTATAGATGCAGGGCAGTACCAAGAGACCCAGTACTTC. V usage is TRBV19 and J usage is TRBJ2-5; possibly TRBD1 for D (5 bases). The germline V and J ends were trimmed by 0 bases and 0 bases, with 11 bases remaining between them. Germline assignment: CDR1 LNHDA and CDR2 SQIVND (reference sequence). The CDR3 is 16 residues long.

This clone turned up a few times. V usage is TRBV7-2 and J usage is TRBJ2-7, with 9 nucleotides matching TRBD2. This CDR3 has 17 residues. The germline CDR1 and CDR2 sequences are SGHTA and FQGNSA. Unmatched junction bases numbered 9, after V lost 1 base and J lost 2 bases. CDR3 protein: CASSLGSLAGGPYEQYF. The CDR3, as DNA: TGTGCCAGCAGCTTAGGATCCCTCGCGGGAGGGCCCTACGAGCAGTACTTC.

The V and J genes are TRBV5-6 and TRBJ2-7, with 8 bases lining up with TRBD2. The germline V gene encodes CDR1 SGHDT and CDR2 YYEEEE. The CDR3 sequence is 15 residues long. J gave up 7 bases and V 4 bases, and 13 bases lay outside the gene matches. CDR3 amino acids: CASSAAGGPRREQYF. The CDR3 DNA reads TGTGCCAGCAGCGCGGCGGGAGGCCCGAGGAGAGAGCAGTACTTC.

CDR3 residues: CASSSPGGGRAGNTIYF. The CDR3 DNA is TGTGCCAGCAGCTCCCCGGGGGGGGGCAGGGCTGGAAACACCATATATTTT. V usage is TRBV7-2 and J usage is TRBJ1-3; D may be TRBD1 (6 bases). The CDR3 length is 17 residues. The V gene lost 4 bases and the J gene lost 2 bases, with 18 bases spanning the gap. Per the germline V gene, CDR1 is SGHTA and CDR2 is FQGNSA.

The chain recombines TRBV12-5 with TRBJ2-7; a possible D gene is TRBD2 (6 bases). The CDR3 extends over 13 amino acids. Germline loops: CDR1 LGHNT, CDR2 FRNRAP. V shed 1 base and J shed 6 bases, with 10 bases lying between them. The chain's CDR3 is CASGLAGAGEQYF. CDR3 in DNA: TGTGCTAGTGGTTTGGCGGGAGCGGGCGAGCAGTACTTC. The entire variable domain, with the rest obtained from reference TRBV12-5 and TRBJ2-7, is as follows: DARVTQTPRHKVTEMGQEVTMRCQPILGHNTVFWYRQTMMQGLELLAYFRNRAPLDDSGMPKDRFSAEMPDATLATLKIQPSEPRDSAVYFCASGLAGAGEQYFGPGTRLTVT.

The genes are TRBV28 and TRBJ2-7; 8 bases are shared with TRBD1. The ends lost 6 bases at V and 0 bases at J; junction bases unmatched: 22. CDR1 MDHEN and CDR2 SYDVKM come from the germline V gene. The CDR3 runs to 20 residues. For the CDR3, the DNA is TGTGCCAGCAGCACCGACCGGCAGGGGGCGATCCGACCACTCTCCTACGAGCAGTACTTC. It specifies CASSTDRQGAIRPLSYEQYF.

The chain joins TRBV28 to TRBJ2-2; TRBD2 agrees at 7 bases. Germline CDR1 reads MDHEN; CDR2 reads SYDVKM. This CDR3 spans 18 amino acids. Losses at the gene ends were 4 bases for V and 4 bases for J; bases not matched to a gene: 15. This CDR3 is CASSSQARGGSATGELFF. Written as DNA, the CDR3 is TGTGCCAGCAGTTCCCAAGCCCGTGGCGGGAGCGCCACCGGGGAGCTGTTTTTT.

The chain is built from TRBV11-2 and TRBJ2-1; 10 bases fit TRBD1. V lost 5 bases and J lost 4; bases outside the gene matches: 14. CDR3 length equals 18 residues. In germline, CDR1 is SGHAT, CDR2 FQNNGV. The CDR3 coding sequence is TGTGCCAGCAGCCCCCGGGACAGGGGTGGTATAGCATACAATGAGCAGTTCTTC. As protein: CASSPRDRGGIAYNEQFF.

In this sample, this clone turned up once. V is TRBV12-5 and J is TRBJ2-7; 7 nucleotides align to TRBD1. The CDR3 loop spans 16 amino acids. The V gene's germline CDR1 is LGHNT and CDR2 FRNRAP. The J segment lost 3 bases and the V segment lost 6 bases, leaving 14 bases of the junction unmatched. The CDR3 region is CASGLGGRGVNYEQYF. CDR3 DNA sequence: TGTGCTAGTGGACTAGGGGGCAGGGGAGTCAACTACGAGCAGTACTTC.

The chain links TRBV28 to TRBJ1-4, with 12 bases matching TRBD1. This CDR3 is built from 18 residues. Unmatched junction bases numbered 12, after V lost 6 bases and J lost 4 bases. Germline V gene lookup returns CDR1 MDHEN and CDR2 SYDVKM. This CDR3 reads CASRERPGTGGVNEKLFF. The CDR3 nucleotides are TGTGCCAGCAGAGAGAGACCCGGGACAGGGGGCGTTAATGAAAAACTGTTTTTT.